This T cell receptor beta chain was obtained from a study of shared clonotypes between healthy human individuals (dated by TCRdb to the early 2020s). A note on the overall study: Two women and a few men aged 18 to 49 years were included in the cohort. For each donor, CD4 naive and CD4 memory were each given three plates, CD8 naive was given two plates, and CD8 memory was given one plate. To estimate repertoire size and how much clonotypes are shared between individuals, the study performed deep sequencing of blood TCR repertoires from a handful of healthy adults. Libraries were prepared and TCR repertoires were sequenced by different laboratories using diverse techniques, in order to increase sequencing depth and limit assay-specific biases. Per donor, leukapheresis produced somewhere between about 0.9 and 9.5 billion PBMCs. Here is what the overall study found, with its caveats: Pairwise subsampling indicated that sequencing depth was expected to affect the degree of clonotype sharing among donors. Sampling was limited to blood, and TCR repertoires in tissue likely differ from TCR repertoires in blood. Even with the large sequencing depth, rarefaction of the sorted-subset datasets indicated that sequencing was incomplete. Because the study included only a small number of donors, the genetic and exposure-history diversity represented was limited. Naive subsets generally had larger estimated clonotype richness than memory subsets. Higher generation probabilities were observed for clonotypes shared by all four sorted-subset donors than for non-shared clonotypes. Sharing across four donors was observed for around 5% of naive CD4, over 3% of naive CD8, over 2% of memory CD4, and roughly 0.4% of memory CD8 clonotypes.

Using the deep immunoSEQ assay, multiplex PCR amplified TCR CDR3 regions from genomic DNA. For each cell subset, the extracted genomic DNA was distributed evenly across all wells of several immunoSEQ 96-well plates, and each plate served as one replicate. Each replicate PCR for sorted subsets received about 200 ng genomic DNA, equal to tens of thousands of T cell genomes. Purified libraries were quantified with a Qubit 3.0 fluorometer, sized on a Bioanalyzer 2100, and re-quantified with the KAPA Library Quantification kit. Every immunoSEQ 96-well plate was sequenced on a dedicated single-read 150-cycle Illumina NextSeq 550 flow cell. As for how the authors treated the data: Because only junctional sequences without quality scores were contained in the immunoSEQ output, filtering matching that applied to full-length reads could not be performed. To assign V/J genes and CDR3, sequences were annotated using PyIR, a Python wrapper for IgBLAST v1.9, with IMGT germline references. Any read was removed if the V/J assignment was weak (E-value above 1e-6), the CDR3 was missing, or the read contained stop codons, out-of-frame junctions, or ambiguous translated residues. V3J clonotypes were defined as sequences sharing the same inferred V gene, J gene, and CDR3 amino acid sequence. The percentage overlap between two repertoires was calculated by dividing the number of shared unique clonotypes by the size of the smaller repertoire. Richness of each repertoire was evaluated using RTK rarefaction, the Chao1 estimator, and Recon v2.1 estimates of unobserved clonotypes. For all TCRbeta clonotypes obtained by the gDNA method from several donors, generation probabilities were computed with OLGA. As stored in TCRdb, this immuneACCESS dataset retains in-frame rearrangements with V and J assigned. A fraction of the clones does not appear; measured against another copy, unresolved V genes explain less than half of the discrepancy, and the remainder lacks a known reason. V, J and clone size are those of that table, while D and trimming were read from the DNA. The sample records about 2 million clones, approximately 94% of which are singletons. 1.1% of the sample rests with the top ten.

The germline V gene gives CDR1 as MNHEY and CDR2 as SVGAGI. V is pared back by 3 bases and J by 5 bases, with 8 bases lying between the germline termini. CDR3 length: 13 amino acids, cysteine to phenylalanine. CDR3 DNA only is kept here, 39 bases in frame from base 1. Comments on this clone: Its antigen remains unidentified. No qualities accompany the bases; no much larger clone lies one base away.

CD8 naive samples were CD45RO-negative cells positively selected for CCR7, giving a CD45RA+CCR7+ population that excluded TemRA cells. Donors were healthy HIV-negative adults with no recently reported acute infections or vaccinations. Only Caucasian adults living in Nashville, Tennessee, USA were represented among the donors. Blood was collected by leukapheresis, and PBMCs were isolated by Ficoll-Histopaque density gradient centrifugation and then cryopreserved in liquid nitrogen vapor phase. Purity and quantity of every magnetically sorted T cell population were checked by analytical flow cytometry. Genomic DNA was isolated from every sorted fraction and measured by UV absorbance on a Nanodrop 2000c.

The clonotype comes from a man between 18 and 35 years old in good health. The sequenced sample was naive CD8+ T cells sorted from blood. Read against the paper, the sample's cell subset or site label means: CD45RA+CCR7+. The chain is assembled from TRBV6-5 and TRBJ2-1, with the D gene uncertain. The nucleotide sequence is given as TGTGCCAGCAGTTATAACACGAACAATGAGCAGTTCTTC. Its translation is CASSYNTNNEQFF.